The clone carrying this TCR beta chain was counted only a few times. This specimen belongs to a study of cytomegalovirus exposure and HLA in healthy donors. Overall study: Among about 380 genotyped donors, around 81% fell in the Caucasian-associated ancestry cluster.

The PCR contained 60 Vbeta and 13 Jbeta primers. Only in-frame clones appear in the TCRdb table, and some are missing; sequencing was by immunoSEQ multiplex PCR. The table includes 140,000 to 150,000 clones, 78% detected once. Sequenced sample: PBMCs. This TCR was sampled from a female donor in good health and CMV-seronegative.

The CDR3 reads CASSLTGQANTEAFF. The CDR3 DNA is TGTGCCAGCAGTTTAACGGGACAGGCGAACACTGAAGCTTTCTTT. The chain has TRBV28 and TRBJ1-1; 8 bases agree with TRBD1. The CDR3 consists of 15 residues. J lost 1 base, V lost 2 bases, and 3 bases had no gene match. In germline, CDR1 is MDHEN, CDR2 SYDVKM. Full variable domain (missing parts from reference TRBV28 and TRBJ1-1): DVKVTQSSRYLVKRTGEKVFLECVQDMDHENMFWYRQDPGLGLRLIYFSYDVKMKEKGDIPEGYSVSREKKERFSLILESASTNQTSMYLCASSLTGQANTEAFFGQGTRLTVV.